This TCR beta chain was identified during a study of CD8 T cells in ankylosing spondylitis. Study-wide points: In the blood and synovial fluid of reactive arthritis, some motif variants had been previously reported. Matched synovial fluid from ankylosing spondylitis patients was reported to be enriched for disease-linked clones. A TCR beta motif of about 8 highly homologous variants appeared characteristic of ankylosing spondylitis blood.

Of note for this clonotype: Its antigen is still unknown. The junction and the germline gene differ at one end; a read error may be behind it.

It was by quantitative 5'-RACE with molecular barcodes that TCR beta libraries were made. TCRdb reprocessed the 5' RACE reads with MiXCR, giving one entry per CDR3 protein. The sample lists 150,000 to 200,000 distinct CDR3 sequences, roughly a third seen once, with about 6.3% in the top ten. There are 15 residues in the CDR3. The germline V gene encodes CDR1 MNHEY and CDR2 SVGAGI. The rearrangement links TRBV6-5 to TRBJ2-2; D possibly corresponds to TRBD2 (5 bases). The source material was synovial fluid, either unsorted or a sorted T cell fraction (not recorded which). This TCR was sampled from a male donor with ankylosing spondylitis. CDR3 in amino acids: CASSYTGWDPGELLF. CDR3 in DNA: TGTGCCAGCAGTTACACTGGATGGGATCCCGGGGAGCTGTTGTTT.